Following are 2 T cell receptor beta chains from one sample sequenced in a study of beta chain features in type 1 diabetes. Sequenced material consisted of expressed TCRB transcripts (all of the isolated RNA was reverse transcribed). TCRdb's table, derived via immunoSEQ multiplex PCR, lists solely in-frame clones and lacks some. The repertoire has about 230,000 clones, 7.5% to 10% of them found once; the top ten carry 0.03% to 0.035%. The material sequenced was naive CD4+ T cells from blood. The receptors shown here come from a woman younger than 35 in good health.

The chain joins TRBV19 to TRBJ2-3, with a weak D call TRBD2 (6 bases). This CDR3 contains 16 residues. V lost 5 bases and J lost 1, with 16 bases in between. In germline, CDR1 is LNHDA, CDR2 SQIVND (reference sequence). CDR3 nucleotides: TGTGCCAGTAGTGTGGGGTCCGGGGGAGGCACAGATACGCAGTATTTT. Translated: CASSVGSGGGTDTQYF. Filled out from reference TRBV19 and TRBJ2-3, the complete variable domain reads DGGITQSPKYLFRKEGQNVTLSCEQNLNHDAMYWYRQDPGQGLRLIYYSQIVNDFQKGDIAEGYSVSREKKESFPLTVTSAQKNPTAFYLCASSVGSGGGTDTQYFGPGTRLTVL.

There are a few counts of this clone. J is TRBJ2-3 and V is TRBV6-5, with 7 bases lining up with TRBD2. Trimming took 6 bases from V and 0 from J; bases not matched to a gene: 6. CDR1 and CDR2 (germline): MNHEY, SVGAGI. This CDR3 is built from 15 residues. CDR3 amino acids: CASSLLASSTDTQYF. In nucleotides, the CDR3 is TGTGCCAGCAGCTTACTAGCGTCTAGCACAGATACGCAGTATTTT.